There are a few counts of the clone carrying this T cell receptor (beta chain). Patients with autoimmune history or systemic immunosuppression were excluded. The data were obtained in a study of OX40 agonist ivuxolimab in advanced cancers. Study background: Head and neck, renal cell, melanoma or hepatocellular carcinoma were the cancers that dose-escalation patients had.

Only in-frame clones appear in the TCRdb table, and some are missing; sequencing was by immunoSEQ multiplex PCR. The sample comprises fewer than 35,000 clones, roughly 87% of which are singletons, and 0.8% to 1% rests with the top ten. V was trimmed by 2 bases and J by 5 bases, leaving 16 bases between them. Germline V gives CDR1 SGHNT, CDR2 YYREEE (reference sequence). The CDR3 is 15 residues long. This chain links TRBV5-4 with TRBJ2-5; D may be TRBD1 (6 bases). The clonotype originates from an adult with an advanced solid tumor such as melanoma, head and neck, liver or kidney cancer. The input for sequencing was CD4+ or CD8+ T cells sorted from blood, taken in a trial of the OX40 agonist ivuxolimab. CDR3 protein: CASSFQGSVKETQYF. For the CDR3, the DNA is TGTGCCAGCAGCTTTCAGGGGAGTGTAAAGGAGACCCAGTACTTC.